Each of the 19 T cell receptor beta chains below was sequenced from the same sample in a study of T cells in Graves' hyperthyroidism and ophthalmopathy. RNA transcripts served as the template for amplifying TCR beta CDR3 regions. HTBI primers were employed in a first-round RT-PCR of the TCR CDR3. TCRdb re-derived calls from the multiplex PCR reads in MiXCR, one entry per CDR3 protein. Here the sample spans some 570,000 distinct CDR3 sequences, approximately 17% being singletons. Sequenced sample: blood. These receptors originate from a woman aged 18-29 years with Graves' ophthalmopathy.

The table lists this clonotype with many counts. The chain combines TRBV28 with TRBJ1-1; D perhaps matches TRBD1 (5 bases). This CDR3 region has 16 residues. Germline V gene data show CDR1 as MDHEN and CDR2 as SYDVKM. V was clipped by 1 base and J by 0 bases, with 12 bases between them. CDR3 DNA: TGTGCCAGCAGTTTATCGGCAGGGCAAATGAACACTGAAGCTTTCTTT. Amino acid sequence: CASSLSAGQMNTEAFF.

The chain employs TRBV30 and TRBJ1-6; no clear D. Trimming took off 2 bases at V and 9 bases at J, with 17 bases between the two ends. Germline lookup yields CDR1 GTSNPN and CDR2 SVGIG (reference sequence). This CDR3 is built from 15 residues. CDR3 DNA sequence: TGTGCCTGGAGTTCCCCGGAACTCACTAGTTCACCCCTCCACTTT. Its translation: CAWSSPELTSSPLHF.

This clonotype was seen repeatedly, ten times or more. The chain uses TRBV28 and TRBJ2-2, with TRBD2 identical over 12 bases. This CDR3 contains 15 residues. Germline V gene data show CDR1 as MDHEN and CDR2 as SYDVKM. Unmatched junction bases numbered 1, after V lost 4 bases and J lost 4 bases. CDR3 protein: CASSSGLAGTGELFF. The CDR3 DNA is TGTGCCAGCAGTTCGGGACTAGCGGGCACCGGGGAGCTGTTTTTT.

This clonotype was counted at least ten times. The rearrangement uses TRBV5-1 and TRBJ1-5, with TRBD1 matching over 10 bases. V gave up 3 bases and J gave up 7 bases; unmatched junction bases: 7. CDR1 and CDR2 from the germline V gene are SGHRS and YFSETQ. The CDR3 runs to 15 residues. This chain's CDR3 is CASSSGTGVGQPQHF. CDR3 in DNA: TGCGCCAGCAGCTCCGGGACAGGGGTAGGACAGCCCCAGCATTTT.

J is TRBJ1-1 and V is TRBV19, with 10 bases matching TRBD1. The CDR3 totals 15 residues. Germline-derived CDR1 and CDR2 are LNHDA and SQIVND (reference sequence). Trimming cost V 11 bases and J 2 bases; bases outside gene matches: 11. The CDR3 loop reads CASIRDRGYNTEAFF. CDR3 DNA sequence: TGTGCCTCCATCCGGGACAGGGGCTACAACACTGAAGCTTTCTTT.

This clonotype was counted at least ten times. This CDR3 is CASIEGDKHEKLFF. The CDR3, as DNA: TGTGCCAGCATCGAGGGGGACAAGCATGAAAAACTGTTTTTT. The chain couples TRBV28 to TRBJ1-4; D might be TRBD1 (6 bases). From germline, CDR1 is MDHEN and CDR2 SYDVKM. Trimming shortened V by 7 bases and J by 6 bases, and 15 bases separated the two germline ends. The CDR3 totals 14 residues. Based on the CDR3 plus reference TRBV28 and TRBJ1-4, the full variable domain is DVKVTQSSRYLVKRTGEKVFLECVQDMDHENMFWYRQDPGLGLRLIYFSYDVKMKEKGDIPEGYSVSREKKERFSLILESASTNQTSMYLCASIEGDKHEKLFFGSGTQLSVL.

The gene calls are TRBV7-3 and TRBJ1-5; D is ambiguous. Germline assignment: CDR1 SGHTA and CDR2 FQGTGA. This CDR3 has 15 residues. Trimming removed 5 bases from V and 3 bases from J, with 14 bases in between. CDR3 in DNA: TGTGCCAGCAGCAGGCGGGTACTTGTCAATCAGCCCCAGCATTTT. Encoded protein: CASSRRVLVNQPQHF.

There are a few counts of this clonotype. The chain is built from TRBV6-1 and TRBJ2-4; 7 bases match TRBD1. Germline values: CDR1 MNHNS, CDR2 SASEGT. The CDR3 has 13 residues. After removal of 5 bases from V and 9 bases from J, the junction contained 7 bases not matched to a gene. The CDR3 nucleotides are TGTGCCAGCAGTTTCACAGGGGTCGGCATTCAGTACTTC. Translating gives CASSFTGVGIQYF.

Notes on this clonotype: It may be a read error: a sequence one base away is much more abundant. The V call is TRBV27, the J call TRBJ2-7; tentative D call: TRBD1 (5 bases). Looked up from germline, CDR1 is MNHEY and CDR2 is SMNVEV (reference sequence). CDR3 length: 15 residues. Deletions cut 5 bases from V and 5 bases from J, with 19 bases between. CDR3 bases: TGTGCCAGCAGTGAGTACAGCGTTAGCAGGGACGAGCAGTACTTC. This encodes CASSEYSVSRDEQYF.

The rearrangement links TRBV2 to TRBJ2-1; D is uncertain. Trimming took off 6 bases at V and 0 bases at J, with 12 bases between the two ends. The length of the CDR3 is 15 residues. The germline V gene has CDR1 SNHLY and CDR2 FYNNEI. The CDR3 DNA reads TGTGCCAGCAGCATCTACGCCGCCTCCTACAATGAGCAGTTCTTC. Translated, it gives CASSIYAASYNEQFF.

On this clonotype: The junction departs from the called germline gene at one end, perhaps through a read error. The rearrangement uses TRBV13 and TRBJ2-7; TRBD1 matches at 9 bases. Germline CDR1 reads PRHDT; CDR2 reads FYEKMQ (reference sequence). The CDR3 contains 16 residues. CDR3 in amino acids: CASSLGTGTTMYGQYF. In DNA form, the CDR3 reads TGTGCCAGCAGCTTGGGGACAGGGACCACCATGTACGGGCAGTACTTC. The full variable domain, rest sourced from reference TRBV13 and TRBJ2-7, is AAGVIQSPRHLIKEKRETATLKCYPIPRHDTVYWYQQGPGQDPQFLISFYEKMQSDKGSIPDRFSAQQFSDYHSELNMSSLELGDSALYFCASSLGTGTTMYGQYFGPGTRLTVT.

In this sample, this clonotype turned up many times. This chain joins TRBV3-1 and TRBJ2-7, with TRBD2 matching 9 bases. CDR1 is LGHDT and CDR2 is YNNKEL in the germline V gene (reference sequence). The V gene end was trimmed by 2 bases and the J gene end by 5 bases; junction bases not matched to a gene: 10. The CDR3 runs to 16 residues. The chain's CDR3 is CASSQLGGRAGDEQYF. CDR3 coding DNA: TGTGCCAGCAGCCAATTAGGCGGGAGGGCCGGCGACGAGCAGTACTTC.

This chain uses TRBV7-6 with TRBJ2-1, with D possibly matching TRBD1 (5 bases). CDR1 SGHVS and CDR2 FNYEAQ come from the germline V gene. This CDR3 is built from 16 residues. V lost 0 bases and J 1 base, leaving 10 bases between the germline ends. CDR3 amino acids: CASSLAHQGSYNEQFF. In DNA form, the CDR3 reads TGTGCCAGCAGCTTAGCGCACCAGGGTTCCTACAATGAGCAGTTCTTC.

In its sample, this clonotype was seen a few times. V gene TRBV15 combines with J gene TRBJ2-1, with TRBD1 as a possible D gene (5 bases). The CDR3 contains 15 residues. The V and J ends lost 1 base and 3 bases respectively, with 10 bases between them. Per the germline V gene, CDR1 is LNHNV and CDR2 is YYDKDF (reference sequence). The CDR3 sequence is CATSRAQVDYNEQFF. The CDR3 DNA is TGTGCCACCAGCAGAGCACAGGTGGACTACAATGAGCAGTTCTTC.

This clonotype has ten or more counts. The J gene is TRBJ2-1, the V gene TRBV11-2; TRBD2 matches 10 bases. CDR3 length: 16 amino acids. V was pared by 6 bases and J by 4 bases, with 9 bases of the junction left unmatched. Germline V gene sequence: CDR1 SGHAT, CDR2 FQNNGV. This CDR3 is CASRPFPSGGYNEQFF. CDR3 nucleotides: TGTGCCAGCAGACCCTTCCCTAGCGGGGGATACAATGAGCAGTTCTTC.

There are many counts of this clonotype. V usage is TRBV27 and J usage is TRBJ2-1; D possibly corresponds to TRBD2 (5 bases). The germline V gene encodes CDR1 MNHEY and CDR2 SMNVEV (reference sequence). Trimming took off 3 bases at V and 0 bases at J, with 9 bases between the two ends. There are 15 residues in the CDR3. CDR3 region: CASSFRGSSYNEQFF. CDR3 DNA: TGTGCCAGCAGTTTTCGGGGAAGCTCCTACAATGAGCAGTTCTTC.

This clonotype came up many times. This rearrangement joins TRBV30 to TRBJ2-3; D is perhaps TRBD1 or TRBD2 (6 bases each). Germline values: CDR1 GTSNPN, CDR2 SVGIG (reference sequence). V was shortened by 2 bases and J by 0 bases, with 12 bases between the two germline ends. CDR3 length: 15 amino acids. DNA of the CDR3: TGTGCCTGGAGTCTGGGGGGCGGCAGCACAGATACGCAGTATTTT. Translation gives CAWSLGGGSTDTQYF.

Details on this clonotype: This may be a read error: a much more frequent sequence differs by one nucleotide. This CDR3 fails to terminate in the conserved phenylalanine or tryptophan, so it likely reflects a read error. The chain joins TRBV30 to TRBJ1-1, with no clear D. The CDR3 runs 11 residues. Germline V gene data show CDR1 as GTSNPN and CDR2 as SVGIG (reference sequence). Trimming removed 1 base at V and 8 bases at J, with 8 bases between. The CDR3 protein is CAWSGLAEAFL. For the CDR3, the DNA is TGTGCCTGGAGTGGCCTCGCCGAAGCTTTCCTT.

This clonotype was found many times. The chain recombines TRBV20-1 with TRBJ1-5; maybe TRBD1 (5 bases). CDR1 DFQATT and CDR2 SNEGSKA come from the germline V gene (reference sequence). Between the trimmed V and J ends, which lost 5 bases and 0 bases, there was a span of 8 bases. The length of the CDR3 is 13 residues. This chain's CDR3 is CSAGGGSNQPQHF. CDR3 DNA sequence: TGCAGTGCTGGGGGGGGTAGCAATCAGCCCCAGCATTTT.